Listed here are 9 T cell receptor beta chains from one sample, sequenced in a study of T-cell memory formation after mild COVID-19. TCRdb itself ran the 5' RACE reads through MiXCR, one entry per CDR3 protein. The sample lists 400,000 to 550,000 distinct CDR3 sequences, 25% seen once, with approximately 12% in the top ten. Sequenced sample: PBMCs or a T cell subset sorted from them (not recorded which). The receptors were gathered from an adult woman who had mild COVID-19 (a few samples of this study predate the infection). Cell type and time point are not known.

The chain has TRBV2 and TRBJ2-3; D is ambiguous. This CDR3 is built from 15 residues. Trimming took off 4 bases at V and 0 bases at J, with 11 bases between the two ends. Germline assignment: CDR1 SNHLY and CDR2 FYNNEI. The CDR3 spells CASSVWAASTDTQYF. The CDR3 region has the DNA TGTGCCAGCAGTGTATGGGCGGCCAGCACAGATACGCAGTATTTT.

In this sample, this clonotype turned up a few times. CDR3 amino acids: CASSPMEALSYEQYF. The CDR3 DNA sequence: TGTGCCAGCTCACCGATGGAGGCCTTATCCTACGAGCAGTACTTC. The V call is TRBV18, the J call TRBJ2-7, with D perhaps matching TRBD2 (5 bases). Germline loops: CDR1 KGHSH, CDR2 LQKENI. CDR3 length: 15 amino acids. Between the trimmed V and J ends, which lost 3 bases and 1 base, there was a span of 13 bases. Full variable domain (missing parts from reference TRBV18 and TRBJ2-7): NAGVMQNPRHLVRRRGQEARLRCSPMKGHSHVYWYRQLPEEGLKFMVYLQKENIIDESGMPKERFSAEFPKEGPSILRIQQVVRGDSAAYFCASSPMEALSYEQYFGPGTRLTVT.

This clonotype has a handful of counts. This could be a read error, since a much larger clone is one nucleotide away. J is TRBJ2-3 and V is TRBV2; 10 bases agree with TRBD2. Looked up from germline, CDR1 is SNHLY and CDR2 is FYNNEI. The CDR3 is 16 amino acids. V lost 3 bases to trimming and J lost 3 bases; unmatched junction nucleotides: 6. CDR3 DNA: TGTGCCAGCAGTGATAATAGCGGGAGGCTAACAGATACGCAGTATTTT. It specifies CASSDNSGRLTDTQYF.

This clonotype was found many times. This chain uses TRBV30 with TRBJ2-7, with 7 bases that match TRBD1. Germline-derived CDR1 and CDR2 are GTSNPN and SVGIG (reference sequence). V lost 7 bases to trimming and J lost 3 bases; unmatched junction nucleotides: 9. The CDR3 extends over 13 amino acids. The CDR3 here is CASVPRTGYEQYF. The CDR3 region has the DNA TGTGCCTCCGTCCCACGGACAGGCTACGAGCAGTACTTC.

The V call is TRBV7-8, the J call TRBJ2-7, with TRBD2 matching 9 bases. The CDR3 length is 18 residues. The germline V gene has CDR1 SGHVS and CDR2 FQNEAQ. J lost 2 bases, V lost 1 base, and 12 bases had no gene match. The DNA for the CDR3 is TGTGCCAGCAGCTTAGGGGGTTATGGTGGCGGGAGGGCCTACGAGCAGTACTTC. Its translation is CASSLGGYGGGRAYEQYF.

This clonotype showed up just a few times. The rearrangement links TRBV23-1 to TRBJ2-1; 9 bases are a match to TRBD1. TRBV23-1 is an ORF, with its function uncertain. V lost 6 bases, J lost 8 bases, and 14 bases stayed unmatched. The CDR3 is 16 residues long. CDR3 sequence (DNA): TGCGCCAGCAGCCTTCGCCGGGACAGGGCATACGATGAGCAGTTCTTC. It specifies CASSLRRDRAYDEQFF.

This clonotype was counted between two and nine times. V and J are TRBV25-1 and TRBJ2-1; TRBD1 matches 7 bases. The germline gives CDR1 MGHDK, CDR2 SYGVNS. The CDR3 extends over 15 amino acids. After removal of 3 bases from V and 3 bases from J, the junction contained 5 bases not matched to a gene. In nucleotides, the CDR3 is TGTGCCAGCAGTGATCCGACAGGGATCTACAATGAGCAGTTCTTC. Translating gives CASSDPTGIYNEQFF. The complete variable domain, with remaining parts taken from reference TRBV25-1 and TRBJ2-1, reads EADIYQTPRYLVIGTGKKITLECSQTMGHDKMYWYQQDPGMELHLIHYSYGVNSTEKGDLSSESTVSRIRTEHFPLTLESARPSHTSQYLCASSDPTGIYNEQFFGPGTRLTVL.

V and J are TRBV7-8 and TRBJ1-2; a weak D match, TRBD1 (6 bases). Germline lookup yields CDR1 SGHVS and CDR2 FQNEAQ. The CDR3 has 16 amino acids. V was shortened by 5 bases and J by 5 bases, with 21 bases between the two germline ends. CDR3 protein: CASSPRRTAAAYGYTF. The CDR3 nucleotides read TGTGCCAGCAGCCCGAGAAGGACAGCCGCCGCGTATGGCTACACCTTC.

This clonotype was seen only a few times. J is TRBJ2-1 and V is TRBV10-3; weak D call: TRBD1 (6 bases). Per germline, CDR1 ENHRY and CDR2 SYGVKD. V lost 1 base to trimming and J lost 4 bases, with 17 bases between them. This CDR3 comprises 17 residues. CDR3 residues: CAISEFLPQGRYNEQFF. The DNA of the CDR3 is TGTGCCATCAGTGAGTTTTTACCTCAGGGGAGATACAATGAGCAGTTCTTC.